Each of the 6 T cell receptor beta chains below was sequenced from the same sample in a study of T cell responses to AZD1222 COVID-19 vaccine. Using immunoSEQ multiplex PCR, the repertoire was profiled, and TCRdb retains in-frame clones only, with some absent. The repertoire holds some 120,000 clones, with around nine tenths as singletons. The sequencing used peripheral blood, collected on day 0 of AZD1222 vaccination. The source of these receptors is an adult in good health.

The chain has TRBV7-2 and TRBJ1-5; possibly TRBD1 for D (5 bases). V was pared by 2 bases and J by 3 bases, with 8 bases between. CDR1 is SGHTA, CDR2 FQGNSA, per germline. The length of the CDR3 is 14 residues. The CDR3, as DNA: TGTGCCAGCAGCTTACAGGGAAACAATCAGCCCCAGCATTTT. It yields the protein CASSLQGNNQPQHF.

The chain recombines TRBV20-1 with TRBJ2-1; 9 bases line up with TRBD1. This CDR3 has 11 residues. Germline V lookup: CDR1 DFQATT, CDR2 SNEGSKA (reference sequence). Trimming cost V 6 bases and J 16 bases; bases outside gene matches: 10. The CDR3 DNA reads as TGCAGTGCGACAAACCGGGACAGGGAATTCTTC. Amino acids: CSATNRDREFF.

The V gene is TRBV3-1 (or the pseudogene TRBV3-2), the J gene TRBJ2-7; D possibly corresponds to TRBD1 (5 bases). CDR1 and CDR2 from the germline V gene are LGHDT and YNNKEL (reference sequence). The CDR3 length is 15 residues. V shed 5 bases and J shed 2 bases, with 16 bases lying between them. CDR3 sequence reads: CASSSIGAVPYEQYF. The CDR3 region has the DNA TGTGCCAGCAGCTCAATAGGGGCGGTTCCCTACGAGCAGTACTTC.

The CDR3 nucleotides read TGTGCCAGCAGCTTAGCGACTAGCTTGAGGCCAGAGACCCAGTACTTC. Translated, it gives CASSLATSLRPETQYF. The chain uses TRBV7-2 and TRBJ2-5, with 7 bases that match TRBD2. Germline CDR1 SGHTA, CDR2 FQGNSA. The CDR3 contains 16 residues. Germline trimming cut 0 bases from V and 4 bases from J; bases unmatched to any gene: 8.

The V and J genes are TRBV25-1 and TRBJ1-3; TRBD1 is a possible D gene (6 bases). V lost 6 bases to trimming and J lost 2 bases, with 8 bases between them. Germline V gives CDR1 MGHDK, CDR2 SYGVNS. The CDR3 is 13 residues long. CDR3 coding DNA: TGTGCCAGCAGACAGGGTGCTGGAAACACCATATATTTT. This gives the protein CASRQGAGNTIYF.

This chain uses TRBV2 with TRBJ2-1, with D perhaps matching TRBD1 (6 bases). This CDR3 has 15 residues. Germline V CDR1 and CDR2: SNHLY, FYNNEI. V gave up 5 bases and J gave up 3 bases, with 14 bases separating them. The CDR3 here is CASSSTGTSYNEQFF. Written as DNA, the CDR3 is TGTGCCAGCAGTTCTACCGGGACAAGCTACAATGAGCAGTTCTTC.